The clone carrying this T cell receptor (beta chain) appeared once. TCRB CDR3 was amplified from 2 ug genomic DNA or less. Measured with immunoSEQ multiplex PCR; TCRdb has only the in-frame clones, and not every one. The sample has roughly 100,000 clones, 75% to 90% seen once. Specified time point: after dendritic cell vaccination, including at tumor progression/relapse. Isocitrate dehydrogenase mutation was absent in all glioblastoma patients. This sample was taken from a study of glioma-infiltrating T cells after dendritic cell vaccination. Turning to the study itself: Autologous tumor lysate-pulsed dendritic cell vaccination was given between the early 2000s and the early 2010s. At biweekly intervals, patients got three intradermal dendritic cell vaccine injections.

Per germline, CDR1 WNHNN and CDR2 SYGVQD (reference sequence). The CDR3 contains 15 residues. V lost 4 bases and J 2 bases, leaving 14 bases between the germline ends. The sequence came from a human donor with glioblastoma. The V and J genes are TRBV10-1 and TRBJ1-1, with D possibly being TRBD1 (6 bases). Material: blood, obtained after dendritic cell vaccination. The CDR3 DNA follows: TGCGCCAGCAGTGGACAGGTTCGGACAAACACTGAAGCTTTCTTT. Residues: CASSGQVRTNTEAFF.